These T cell receptor beta chains were read from a single sample in a study of cytomegalovirus exposure and HLA in healthy donors. Measured with immunoSEQ multiplex PCR; TCRdb has only the in-frame clones, and not every one. The table lists 90,000 to 150,000 clones, 60% to 85% of them singletons, with almost 5% in the top ten. Sequencing input: PBMCs. All receptors come from a man aged 45-60 years in good health and CMV-seropositive. Both conserved end residues are part of each CDR3. The D gene is left open where the match is weak. Rows give clone size only sometimes, using once, few, many, or a class for an expanded clone.

D: TRBD1; V: TRBV10-3; J: TRBJ2-1; size: few; CDR3: CAIRYGQGDEQFF; DNA: TGTGCCATCAGATACGGACAGGGGGATGAGCAGTTCTTC
D: -; V: TRBV18; J: TRBJ2-6; size: -; CDR3: CASSPIGVSGANVLTF; DNA: TGTGCCAGCTCACCCATAGGGGTCTCTGGGGCCAACGTCCTGACTTTC
D: TRBD2; V: TRBV9; J: TRBJ2-5; size: -; CDR3: CASSVSGNPATQETQYF; DNA: TGTGCCAGCAGCGTAAGCGGGAACCCCGCCACCCAAGAGACCCAGTACTTC
D: -; V: TRBV10-3; J: TRBJ1-1; size: -; CDR3: CAIRPAGPLNTEAFF; DNA: TGTGCCATCAGACCGGCAGGGCCGCTGAACACTGAAGCTTTCTTT
D: -; V: TRBV28; J: TRBJ2-7; size: -; CDR3: CASSSGTLNYEQYF; DNA: TGTGCCAGCAGCTCCGGGACACTGAACTACGAGCAGTACTTC
D: TRBD1; V: TRBV2; J: TRBJ2-5; size: -; CDR3: CASRDRGTKETQYF; DNA: TGTGCCAGCAGGGACAGGGGGACGAAAGAGACCCAGTACTTC
D: -; V: TRBV14; J: TRBJ1-5; size: -; CDR3: CASSQGPDRARHF; DNA: TGTGCCAGCAGCCAAGGCCCCGACAGAGCTAGGCATTTT
D: TRBD1; V: TRBV12-5; J: TRBJ2-1; size: few; CDR3: CASGFLTGRGHNEQFF; DNA: TGTGCTAGTGGTTTTCTAACGGGCAGGGGGCACAATGAGCAGTTCTTC
D: TRBD1; V: TRBV6-1; J: TRBJ2-6; size: -; CDR3: CASSGGDRGYSGANVLTF; DNA: TGTGCCAGCAGTGGGGGGGACAGGGGTTACTCTGGGGCCAACGTCCTGACTTTC
D: TRBD1; V: TRBV4-1; J: TRBJ2-7; size: -; CDR3: CASSLGTGGSYEQYF; DNA: TGCGCCAGCAGCCTCGGGACAGGGGGCTCCTACGAGCAGTACTTC
D: TRBD2; V: TRBV6-1; J: TRBJ2-1; size: -; CDR3: CASRTSGRINEQFF; DNA: TGTGCCAGCAGGACTAGCGGGAGGATCAATGAGCAGTTCTTC
D: -; V: TRBV7-2; J: TRBJ1-6; size: -; CDR3: CASSSGLQNSPLHF; DNA: TGTGCCAGCAGCTCGGGACTGCAAAATTCACCCCTCCACTTT
D: -; V: TRBV18; J: TRBJ2-3; size: -; CDR3: CASSPLPRTDTQYF; DNA: TGTGCCAGCTCACCCCTCCCCCGCACAGATACGCAGTATTTT
D: -; V: TRBV5-6; J: TRBJ1-1; size: -; CDR3: CASSLAGFGTEAFF; DNA: TGTGCCAGCAGCCTCGCAGGGTTCGGCACTGAAGCTTTCTTT
D: -; V: TRBV30; J: TRBJ2-1; size: -; CDR3: CAWSSSSPSYNEQFF; DNA: TGTGCCTGGAGCTCCTCTAGTCCCTCCTACAATGAGCAGTTCTTC
D: TRBD1; V: TRBV7-9; J: TRBJ1-5; size: -; CDR3: CASSHGTDVNQPQHF; DNA: TGTGCCAGCAGCCACGGGACAGACGTCAATCAGCCCCAGCATTTT
D: -; V: TRBV28; J: TRBJ1-4; size: many; CDR3: CASSTASEGEKLFF; DNA: TGTGCCAGCAGTACCGCATCCGAGGGCGAAAAACTGTTTTTT
D: TRBD1; V: TRBV19; J: TRBJ1-1; size: -; CDR3: CASSIIRRGTASTEAFF; DNA: TGTGCCAGTAGTATCATCCGAAGAGGGACAGCGAGTACTGAAGCTTTCTTT
D: TRBD2; V: TRBV5-1; J: TRBJ2-5; size: -; CDR3: CASSFAGGPETQYF; DNA: TGCGCCAGCAGCTTCGCGGGGGGCCCGGAGACCCAGTACTTC
D: TRBD1; V: TRBV19; J: TRBJ2-7; size: -; CDR3: CASSAGQGGSYEQYF; DNA: TGTGCCAGTAGTGCCGGACAGGGGGGCTCCTACGAGCAGTACTTC
D: TRBD2; V: TRBV18; J: TRBJ2-2; size: once; CDR3: CASSPQTSGGSNTGELFF; DNA: TGTGCCAGCTCACCACAGACTAGCGGGGGCTCGAACACCGGGGAGCTGTTTTTT
D: -; V: TRBV7-9; J: TRBJ1-2; size: few; CDR3: CASSLDGLFFGAANYGYTF; DNA: TGTGCCAGCAGCTTAGACGGTTTGTTTTTTGGGGCCGCCAACTATGGCTACACCTTC
D: TRBD1; V: TRBV4-1; J: TRBJ2-7; size: -; CDR3: CASSLRQGNYEQYF; DNA: TGCGCCAGCAGCCTTCGACAGGGGAACTACGAGCAGTACTTC
D: TRBD2; V: TRBV11-2; J: TRBJ2-1; size: -; CDR3: CASSLGGGGLDEQFF; DNA: TGTGCCAGCAGCTTGGGTGGCGGGGGGCTTGACGAGCAGTTCTTC
D: -; V: TRBV11-2; J: TRBJ1-1; size: -; CDR3: CASSSQGTTEAFF; DNA: TGTGCCAGCAGCTCCCAGGGGACCACTGAAGCTTTCTTT
D: TRBD2; V: TRBV6-5; J: TRBJ2-1; size: -; CDR3: CASSYSAGVVNEQFF; DNA: TGTGCCAGCAGTTACTCGGCGGGAGTGGTCAATGAGCAGTTCTTC
D: TRBD1; V: TRBV5-1; J: TRBJ2-7; size: -; CDR3: CASSIGQGDEQYF; DNA: TGCGCCAGCAGCATCGGACAGGGTGACGAGCAGTACTTC